This T cell receptor delta chain was profiled in a study of γδ T cells in repeated Plasmodium falciparum infection. Study summary: Donors were malaria-exposed Malian children or age- and gender-matched Australian children.

This clone occurred a few times. Antigen: not known. Since a far larger clone is one base different, this is likely a read error. In the same sample, other DNA sequences code for this CDR3. Both TRG and TRD chains were sequenced from each sorted sample. TCRdb re-processed the multiplex PCR reads via CATT. The data show 45,000 to 60,000 delta-chain clones, approximately 2% seen once. The V gene's germline CDR1 is TSWWSYY and CDR2 QGS. The CDR3 has 20 amino acids. Study findings and constraints: Waves of new clonotype selection appeared after repeated controlled infections in Vdelta2-negative, largely Vdelta1+, gammadelta T cells. Over time and infection, Vgamma9/Vdelta2+ repertoires remained highly stable and polyclonal.

Flow sorting of PBMC yielded separate Vgamma9/Vdelta2+ and Vdelta2-negative gammadelta T cell populations for bulk repertoire analysis. Sequencing was done on a sample of gamma-delta T cells from blood. Here the V gene is TRDV1, but the J gene went uncalled; TRDD3, the table's D call, was not compared with the DNA. This TCR was sampled from a pool of human donors (malaria-infected and uninfected, not separated). The CDR3 here is CALGEREAFLRIWGVDKLIF. The DNA for the CDR3 is TGTGCTCTTGGGGAACGGGAGGCCTTCCTACGCATCTGGGGGGTTGATAAGCTCATCTTT.